The T cell receptor beta chain under discussion was sequenced for a study of early T cells in non-severe SARS-CoV-2 infection. Study at large: Whole-blood bulk RNA, unsorted, was sequenced, and chains were unpaired. Notes on the study in general: Clonotype matching in VDJdb favored anti-spike CD8 responses and did not capture private and CD4 specificities.

This clonotype came up a few times. Its cognate antigen is unknown. Individual cDNA molecules received unique molecular identifiers during library preparation. TCRdb redid the calling of the 5' RACE reads with MiXCR, one entry per CDR3 protein. The table records more than 50,000 distinct CDR3 sequences, 10% to 15% of them present only once. This CDR3 has 15 amino acids. Trimming pared 5 bases from V and 1 base from J, leaving 12 bases between. The germline V gene encodes CDR1 SEHNR and CDR2 FQNEAQ (reference sequence). The sample taken for sequencing was whole blood. This rearrangement joins TRBV7-9 to TRBJ2-1; tentatively, D is TRBD1 or TRBD2 (5 bases each). The receptor was derived from an adult who was a healthcare worker with PCR-confirmed SARS-CoV-2 infection or an uninfected control (not recorded which). The CDR3 nucleotides are TGTGCCAGCAGCCGCCCCGGGGCGTCCTACAATGAGCAGTTCTTC. Protein sequence: CASSRPGASYNEQFF.